This T cell receptor (beta chain) is from a study of T cells in Graves' hyperthyroidism and ophthalmopathy. The study, taken as a whole, reports: Separating ophthalmopathy from stable hyperthyroidism was achieved by a 13 V-J model. Most expanded thyroid clonotypes above 0.001 also appeared in blood.

Aged 18 to 65, the patients had hyperthyroidism that was newly diagnosed and had lasted under 2 months. Patients were excluded because of uncontrolled infection, other autoimmune disease, pregnancy or lactation. Using RNA transcripts as the source, TCR beta CDR3 regions were amplified. First-round RT-PCR with HTBI primers amplified the TCR CDR3 region. TCRdb passed the multiplex PCR reads through MiXCR, listing each CDR3 protein once. This table has around 430,000 distinct CDR3 sequences, under 15% appearing once. V lost 0 bases and J 6 bases, leaving 6 bases between the germline ends. Per the germline V gene, CDR1 is SGHAT and CDR2 is FQNNGV. The CDR3 has 12 residues. This clonotype was detected many times. Its cognate antigen is unknown.

The genes are TRBV11-2 and TRBJ2-7, with D possibly TRBD2 on 5 matching bases. The receptor's source is a woman in her twenties or thirties with Graves' hyperthyroidism. Sequenced input: blood. This CDR3 is CASSLDRGEQYF. For the CDR3, the DNA is TGTGCCAGCAGCTTAGATCGGGGCGAGCAGTACTTC.